This is a list of T cell receptor beta chains from one sample in a study of blood T cell repertoires in COVID-19. Data came from immunoSEQ multiplex PCR; TCRdb stores just in-frame clones and leaves some out. The sample records 65,000 to 95,000 clones, roughly nine tenths being singletons. The sequenced material came from peripheral blood. The source is a man aged 50 to 60 with COVID-19, enrolled during active disease. Both conserved end residues are part of each CDR3. A D gene is named only where the DNA matches it firmly. Only part of the rows carry a size: once, few, many, or a class if the clone is expanded.

J: TRBJ1-1
V: TRBV28
D: TRBD1
size: .
DNA: TGTGCCAGCAGTATGGCAGGGGGGAACACTGAAGCTTTCTTT
CDR3: CASSMAGGNTEAFF

J: TRBJ2-4
V: TRBV5-1
D: .
size: .
DNA: TGCGCCAGCAGCTTGGACAGCACGGCTCAGTACTTC
CDR3: CASSLDSTAQYF

J: TRBJ2-7
V: TRBV18
D: .
size: once
DNA: TGTGCCAGCTCACCACCCACGGGTGCCTACGAGCAGTACTTC
CDR3: CASSPPTGAYEQYF

J: TRBJ2-3
V: TRBV18
D: .
size: once
DNA: TGTGCCAGCTCACCACCGAGTCGCACAGATACGCAGTATTTT
CDR3: CASSPPSRTDTQYF

J: TRBJ2-5
V: TRBV5-6
D: TRBD1
size: .
DNA: TGTGCCAGCAGCTTATACAGGGGAGTAGGAGAGACCCAGTACTTC
CDR3: CASSLYRGVGETQYF

J: TRBJ2-1
V: TRBV19
D: TRBD2
size: .
DNA: TGTGCCAGTAGTATCGCGGGAGGGCCATACAATGAGCAGTTCTTC
CDR3: CASSIAGGPYNEQFF

J: TRBJ2-5
V: TRBV7-8
D: TRBD1
size: .
DNA: TGTGCCAGCAGCTTAAGGACAGGGGAGAGGGAGACCCAGTACTTC
CDR3: CASSLRTGERETQYF

J: TRBJ2-7
V: TRBV6-4
D: TRBD2
size: .
DNA: TGTGCCAGCAGCGTGGGGGGGAGGGACGGCGAGCAGTACTTC
CDR3: CASSVGGRDGEQYF

J: TRBJ1-1
V: TRBV11-3
D: .
size: .
DNA: TGTGCCAGCAGACCAACCCAGGTAATGTTGGCTTTCTTT
CDR3: CASRPTQVMLAFF

J: TRBJ2-1
V: TRBV3-1/TRBV3-2
D: .
size: .
DNA: TGTGCCAGCAGCCAGCGGAGCTCCTACAATGAGCAGTTCTTC
CDR3: CASSQRSSYNEQFF

J: TRBJ2-3
V: TRBV5-1
D: .
size: .
DNA: TGCGCCAGCAGCTTTTCCGGGGATACGCAGTATTTT
CDR3: CASSFSGDTQYF

J: TRBJ1-5
V: TRBV28
D: TRBD1
size: .
DNA: TGTGCCAGCAGCCCGGGACAGGGTCGAAATCAGCCCCAGCATTTT
CDR3: CASSPGQGRNQPQHF

J: TRBJ2-2
V: TRBV6-5
D: TRBD1
size: .
DNA: TGTGCCAGCAGCCGCACGACAGGGATCGGGGAGCTGTTTTTT
CDR3: CASSRTTGIGELFF

J: TRBJ2-1
V: TRBV9
D: .
size: .
DNA: TGTGCCAGCAGCGTAGAGTTGCGGGGCATCAATGAGCAGTTCTTC
CDR3: CASSVELRGINEQFF

J: TRBJ2-5
V: TRBV5-4
D: .
size: .
DNA: TGTGCCAGCAGCTCCGGCAGGGGACAAGAGACCCAGTACTTC
CDR3: CASSSGRGQETQYF

J: TRBJ2-3
V: TRBV7-9
D: TRBD1
size: .
DNA: TGTGCCAGCAGCCCCGACAGGGTTATCACAGATACGCAGTATTTT
CDR3: CASSPDRVITDTQYF

J: TRBJ1-2
V: TRBV19
D: .
size: .
DNA: TGTGCCAGTAGTTTGGGGACTGATGGCTACACCTTC
CDR3: CASSLGTDGYTF

J: TRBJ2-5
V: TRBV10-3
D: .
size: once
DNA: TGTGCCATCAGTGACCTCGGGGGTAGACAAGAGACCCAGTACTTC
CDR3: CAISDLGGRQETQYF

J: TRBJ2-2
V: TRBV3-1/TRBV3-2
D: TRBD1
size: .
DNA: TGTGCCAGCAGCCTAGGGGGCCTAAGCCTGAACACCGGGGAGCTGTTTTTT
CDR3: CASSLGGLSLNTGELFF

J: TRBJ2-3
V: TRBV2
D: TRBD2
size: once
DNA: TGTGCCAGCGGGACTAGCGGGACGCAGTATTTT
CDR3: CASGTSGTQYF

J: TRBJ2-1
V: TRBV6-2/TRBV6-3
D: .
size: few
DNA: TGTGCCAGCAGTTTTGCGAATGAGCAGTTCTTC
CDR3: CASSFANEQFF

J: TRBJ1-6
V: TRBV5-1
D: .
size: .
DNA: TGCGCCAGCAGCCCCGGGACGGGAGGTTCACCCCTCCACTTT
CDR3: CASSPGTGGSPLHF

J: TRBJ2-3
V: TRBV19
D: .
size: few
DNA: TGTGCCAGTAGCCCCACGGGGAACCCCTCTGATACGCAGTATTTT
CDR3: CASSPTGNPSDTQYF

J: TRBJ2-1
V: TRBV3-1/TRBV3-2
D: TRBD2
size: .
DNA: TGTGCCAGCAGCCAAGATGTTCCCTCCCCGGGAGGCTTCTATGAGCAGTTCTTC
CDR3: CASSQDVPSPGGFYEQFF

J: TRBJ1-4
V: TRBV9
D: .
size: .
DNA: TGTGCCAGCAGCGTAGTCCCAGGGGAAAAACTGTTTTTT
CDR3: CASSVVPGEKLFF

J: TRBJ2-7
V: TRBV27
D: TRBD2
size: .
DNA: TGTGCCAGCAGTTTATCCGGCGGGAGCATCGAGCAGTACTTC
CDR3: CASSLSGGSIEQYF

J: TRBJ2-3
V: TRBV10-1
D: .
size: .
DNA: TGCGCCAGCAGTGAGGGGGGGGACAGGACAAGAAGCACAGATACGCAGTATTTT
CDR3: CASSEGGDRTRSTDTQYF

J: TRBJ1-1
V: TRBV4-1
D: TRBD1
size: .
DNA: TGCGCCAGCAGCCGTGACAGGGGAGAACGCGCTGAAGCTTTCTTT
CDR3: CASSRDRGERAEAFF

J: TRBJ2-1
V: TRBV3-1/TRBV3-2
D: TRBD2
size: .
DNA: TGTGCCAGCAGCCAGGGACTAGCGGAGTACAATGAGCAGTTCTTC
CDR3: CASSQGLAEYNEQFF

J: TRBJ1-4
V: TRBV5-1
D: .
size: .
DNA: TGCGCCAGCAGAATATCAGGGGTAACCGAAAAACTGTTTTTT
CDR3: CASRISGVTEKLFF

J: TRBJ2-1
V: TRBV7-2
D: TRBD1
size: .
DNA: TGTGCCAGCTCTCCGGGACAGGGGGTTAATGAGCAGTTCTTC
CDR3: CASSPGQGVNEQFF

J: TRBJ2-3
V: TRBV20-1
D: .
size: .
DNA: TGCAGTGCTAGTAGACAAGAGGGAGCTGAAATTAGCACAGATACGCAGTATTTT
CDR3: CSASRQEGAEISTDTQYF

J: TRBJ2-2
V: TRBV3-1/TRBV3-2
D: .
size: .
DNA: TGTGCCAGCAGCCAGAGCGCCGGGGAGCTGTTTTTT
CDR3: CASSQSAGELFF

J: TRBJ1-2
V: TRBV27
D: TRBD1
size: once
DNA: TGTGCCAGCCCCGGGACAGGGGCGAATGGCTACACCTTC
CDR3: CASPGTGANGYTF

J: TRBJ2-1
V: TRBV12-3/TRBV12-4
D: .
size: few
DNA: TGTGCCAGCAGTTCAGAACCAGGGGTGGAGCAGTTCTTC
CDR3: CASSSEPGVEQFF

J: TRBJ1-2
V: TRBV9
D: .
size: .
DNA: TGTGCCAGCAGCGTAGGAGGTAACTCACCAAGAAACTATGGCTACACCTTC
CDR3: CASSVGGNSPRNYGYTF

J: TRBJ1-1
V: TRBV9
D: TRBD1
size: .
DNA: TGTGCCAGCAGCGACCGGGACAGGGGGCGCTGGGCTGAAGCTTTCTTT
CDR3: CASSDRDRGRWAEAFF

J: TRBJ2-5
V: TRBV10-3
D: .
size: .
DNA: TGTGCCATCAGTTTCTCGCGGGACGAAGAGACCCAGTACTTC
CDR3: CAISFSRDEETQYF

J: TRBJ2-5
V: TRBV9
D: TRBD2
size: .
DNA: TGTGCCAGCAGCCTAGGACTAGGGTTTGGAGAGACCCAGTACTTC
CDR3: CASSLGLGFGETQYF

J: TRBJ2-5
V: TRBV7-9
D: .
size: .
DNA: TGTGCCAGCAGCCTAATGACAGGAGAGGAGACCCAGTACTTC
CDR3: CASSLMTGEETQYF

J: TRBJ1-3
V: TRBV7-9
D: .
size: .
DNA: TGTGCCAGCAGCTTTAAGAATCTAGGAAACACCATATATTTT
CDR3: CASSFKNLGNTIYF

J: TRBJ1-3
V: TRBV3-1/TRBV3-2
D: .
size: .
DNA: TGTGCCAGCAGCCAAGATCCCGGGGGCTCTGGAAACACCATATATTTT
CDR3: CASSQDPGGSGNTIYF

J: TRBJ2-1
V: TRBV27
D: TRBD2
size: .
DNA: TGTGCCAGCAGTTCAACACCTAGCGGACTCAATGAGCAGTTCTTC
CDR3: CASSSTPSGLNEQFF

J: TRBJ2-5
V: TRBV15
D: TRBD1
size: .
DNA: TGTGCCACCAGCAGAGTCGGAACAGGGGAAGAGACCCAGTACTTC
CDR3: CATSRVGTGEETQYF

J: TRBJ1-1
V: TRBV14
D: .
size: once
DNA: TGTGCCAGCAGCCGAACGACAGGCCTATCTGAAGCTTTCTTT
CDR3: CASSRTTGLSEAFF

J: TRBJ2-1
V: TRBV5-4
D: TRBD1
size: .
DNA: TGTGCCAGCAGCTTGGAGGCAGGGGGCGGTTATGAGCAGTTCTTC
CDR3: CASSLEAGGGYEQFF

J: TRBJ2-5
V: TRBV9
D: .
size: .
DNA: TGTGCCAGCAGCCCCAGGAGGGGCGGCATCATTGGAGAGACCCAGTACTTC
CDR3: CASSPRRGGIIGETQYF

J: TRBJ1-6
V: TRBV5-1
D: .
size: .
DNA: TGCGCCAGCAGCTTACAGGAAAATTCACCCCTCCACTTT
CDR3: CASSLQENSPLHF

J: TRBJ2-3
V: TRBV4-2
D: TRBD2
size: .
DNA: TGTGCCAGCAGCCCACGTCCGGGAGGCCCAGATACGCAGTATTTT
CDR3: CASSPRPGGPDTQYF

J: TRBJ1-4
V: TRBV2
D: .
size: .
DNA: TGTGCCAGCAGGGAAAGGACAGACGGAAAACTGTTTTTT
CDR3: CASRERTDGKLFF

J: TRBJ1-5
V: TRBV30
D: .
size: .
DNA: TGTGCCTGGAGTCCCCGGACAGCTCTTGGGCAGCCCCAGCATTTT
CDR3: CAWSPRTALGQPQHF